The T cell receptor beta chain described here comes from a study of T cell clones after liver transplantation. Study-level information: Until 12-24 months post-transplant, subjects got standard immunosuppression and no induction.

A word on this clone: What it binds is not known.

The germline CDR1 and CDR2 sequences are SGHAT and FQNNGV. V was shortened by 0 bases and J by 3 bases, with 11 bases between the two germline ends. The CDR3 sequence is 15 residues long. TCRdb keeps only in-frame clones here, not all; method: immunoSEQ multiplex PCR. In the table there are tens of thousands of clones, 80% of which are singletons. Notes on the study in general: In a couple of subjects, few donor cells limited the measurable donor-reactive repertoire.

V usage is TRBV11-2 and J usage is TRBJ1-1; D unclear. This sample comprised CD4+ T cells from blood, obtained 12 months after liver transplant. This clonotype originated in a human patient who received a liver transplant. Some T cells may have come from the graft donor. The CDR3 loop is CASSLDVLGDTEAFF. Here the CDR3 DNA reads TGTGCCAGCAGCTTAGATGTGCTTGGGGACACTGAAGCTTTCTTT.